The rows below give T cell receptor beta chains drawn from one sample of a study of breast tumors, draining lymph nodes, adjacent tissues. TCRdb passed the multiplex PCR reads through MiXCR, listing each CDR3 protein once. Of about 300,000 distinct CDR3 sequences in the sample, under 35% were seen once. Sequencing used axillary lymph node tissue. All receptors derive from a female donor with breast cancer. Some clones in this sample may be carry-over from other donors' samples. CDR3s include the opening cysteine and the closing phenylalanine or tryptophan. A D gene is named only where the DNA matches it firmly. A clone size is listed for some rows: how often the clone was seen (once, few, many), or a class if it is expanded.

V gene: TRBV10-3
clone size: .
J gene: TRBJ1-6
D gene: .
CDR3 DNA: TGTGCCATCAGTGGCACCGGGGGATCCTATAATTCACCCCTCCACTTT
CDR3 protein: CAISGTGGSYNSPLHF

V gene: TRBV9
clone size: many
J gene: TRBJ2-2
D gene: .
CDR3 DNA: TGTGCCAGCAGCGTAGAAAGGGGGGGTACCGGGGAGCTGTTTTTT
CDR3 protein: CASSVERGGTGELFF

V gene: TRBV5-4
clone size: .
J gene: TRBJ2-5
D gene: TRBD2
CDR3 DNA: TGTGCCAGCAGGTCCGGGACTACCGCCGAAGAGACCAAGTACTTC
CDR3 protein: CASRSGTTAEETKYF

V gene: TRBV6-6
clone size: many
J gene: TRBJ2-1
D gene: .
CDR3 DNA: TGTGCCAGCAGTTACACAGGGACCAACAATGAGCAGTTCTTC
CDR3 protein: CASSYTGTNNEQFF

V gene: TRBV28
clone size: few
J gene: TRBJ1-5
D gene: .
CDR3 DNA: TGTGCCACCTTGTTAGAGCAACATGTTATCAATCAGCCCCAGCATTTT
CDR3 protein: CATLLEQHVINQPQHF

V gene: TRBV29-1
clone size: many
J gene: TRBJ1-4
D gene: TRBD1
CDR3 DNA: TGCAGCGTTGAAGACTACAGGGGGAAGGGCGAAAAACTGTTTTTT
CDR3 protein: CSVEDYRGKGEKLFF

V gene: TRBV4-1
clone size: many
J gene: TRBJ2-7
D gene: TRBD2
CDR3 DNA: TGCGCCAGCAGCCAGGGACTAGCGGGAGCGGGCGAGCAGTACTTC
CDR3 protein: CASSQGLAGAGEQYF

V gene: TRBV6-5
clone size: many
J gene: TRBJ2-3
D gene: .
CDR3 DNA: TGTGCCAGCAGTTCCCAGTCCCGGGGCACAGATACGCAGTATTTT
CDR3 protein: CASSSQSRGTDTQYF

V gene: TRBV4-2
clone size: many
J gene: TRBJ1-4
D gene: .
CDR3 DNA: TGTGCCAGCAGCCAGGCTTTTGGAGCAACTAATGAAAAACTGTTTTTT
CDR3 protein: CASSQAFGATNEKLFF

V gene: TRBV14
clone size: many
J gene: TRBJ1-2
D gene: TRBD1
CDR3 DNA: TGTGCCAGCAGCCCGGGACAGGGGGCGCGCCTATATGGCTACACCTTC
CDR3 protein: CASSPGQGARLYGYTF

V gene: TRBV6-2/TRBV6-3
clone size: few
J gene: TRBJ2-7
D gene: .
CDR3 DNA: TGTGCCAGCAGTTACCGGTCGTCCTACGAGCAGTACTTC
CDR3 protein: CASSYRSSYEQYF

V gene: TRBV30
clone size: .
J gene: TRBJ1-1
D gene: .
CDR3 DNA: TGTGCCTGGAACGGGGGGGATCCTGGCACTGAAGCTTTCTTT
CDR3 protein: CAWNGGDPGTEAFF

V gene: TRBV3-1
clone size: few
J gene: TRBJ2-7
D gene: TRBD2
CDR3 DNA: TGTGCCAGCAGCCAAGGGACTAGCGGACCCCAGTACTTC
CDR3 protein: CASSQGTSGPQYF

V gene: TRBV10-3
clone size: .
J gene: TRBJ1-5
D gene: TRBD1
CDR3 DNA: TGTGCCATCAGTGGGACAGGGGGCGAGGAGCCCCAGCATTTT
CDR3 protein: CAISGTGGEEPQHF

V gene: TRBV20-1
clone size: many
J gene: TRBJ2-7
D gene: TRBD1
CDR3 DNA: TGCAGTGCTAGGACAGGGGCCTACGAGCAGTACTTC
CDR3 protein: CSARTGAYEQYF

V gene: TRBV20-1
clone size: many
J gene: TRBJ1-4
D gene: TRBD1
CDR3 DNA: TGCAGTGCTAGAAATTCCGGGACAGATAATGAAAAACTGTTTTTT
CDR3 protein: CSARNSGTDNEKLFF

V gene: TRBV19
clone size: many
J gene: TRBJ1-5
D gene: TRBD1
CDR3 DNA: TGTGCCAGCGCTACACTAACAGGGGTGAATCAGCCCCAGCATTTT
CDR3 protein: CASATLTGVNQPQHF

V gene: TRBV6-1
clone size: .
J gene: TRBJ2-1
D gene: TRBD2
CDR3 DNA: TGTGCCAGCAGTCAAATCACTAGCGGGAATTGGAATGAGCAGTTCTTC
CDR3 protein: CASSQITSGNWNEQFF

V gene: TRBV20-1
clone size: .
J gene: TRBJ2-1
D gene: TRBD1
CDR3 DNA: TGCAGTGCTCCCGGGACAGGCCGAGGTGAGCAGTTCTTC
CDR3 protein: CSAPGTGRGEQFF

V gene: TRBV7-2
clone size: many
J gene: TRBJ2-3
D gene: .
CDR3 DNA: TGTGCCAGCAGCTTGAGAGTAATGGGCACAGATACGCAGTATTTT
CDR3 protein: CASSLRVMGTDTQYF

V gene: TRBV5-6
clone size: few
J gene: TRBJ2-3
D gene: .
CDR3 DNA: TGTGCCAGCAGCTTGAAGGGCTGGGGGAGCACAGATACGCAGTATTTT
CDR3 protein: CASSLKGWGSTDTQYF

V gene: TRBV12-5
clone size: many
J gene: TRBJ1-5
D gene: .
CDR3 DNA: TGTGCTAGTGCCCCCACGGGGGGACACGGTAGCAATCAGCCCCAGCATTTT
CDR3 protein: CASAPTGGHGSNQPQHF

V gene: TRBV5-6
clone size: .
J gene: TRBJ2-3
D gene: .
CDR3 DNA: TGTGCCAGCAGCTCTAGTCCGGGACAAAAGAGCACAGATACGCAGTATTTT
CDR3 protein: CASSSSPGQKSTDTQYF

V gene: TRBV24-1
clone size: many
J gene: TRBJ2-4
D gene: .
CDR3 DNA: TGTGCCACCAGTGATTTGACCCTCCTAGCCAAAAACATTCAGTACTTC
CDR3 protein: CATSDLTLLAKNIQYF

V gene: TRBV9
clone size: .
J gene: TRBJ1-4
D gene: TRBD1
CDR3 DNA: TGTGCCAGCAGCGTAGCCCCTACAGGGGCAGGTGGAAAACTGTTTTTT
CDR3 protein: CASSVAPTGAGGKLFF

V gene: TRBV10-3
clone size: many
J gene: TRBJ2-1
D gene: TRBD2
CDR3 DNA: TGTGCCATCAGTATAGCTAGCGGGTCGTATGAGCAGTTCTTC
CDR3 protein: CAISIASGSYEQFF

V gene: TRBV28
clone size: few
J gene: TRBJ1-6
D gene: .
CDR3 DNA: TGTGCCAGCAGTTTACGGACAGACCATAATTCACCCCTCCACTTT
CDR3 protein: CASSLRTDHNSPLHF

V gene: TRBV5-1
clone size: .
J gene: TRBJ1-1
D gene: .
CDR3 DNA: TGCGCCAGCAGCAGGCGGGAGTTTAGGGCTGAAGCTTTCTTT
CDR3 protein: CASSRREFRAEAFF

V gene: TRBV4-1
clone size: many
J gene: TRBJ2-1
D gene: .
CDR3 DNA: TGCGCCAGCAGCCACCTTAGCGGCTACAATGAGCAGTTCTTC
CDR3 protein: CASSHLSGYNEQFF

V gene: TRBV20-1
clone size: many
J gene: TRBJ1-6
D gene: TRBD1
CDR3 DNA: TGCAGTGGACAGAATAGACAGGGGGCTAGTAATTCACCCCTCCACTTT
CDR3 protein: CSGQNRQGASNSPLHF

V gene: TRBV6-6
clone size: many
J gene: TRBJ1-4
D gene: TRBD1
CDR3 DNA: TGTGCCAGCAGCCTGGACAGGGTAGGGGAAAAACTGTTTTTT
CDR3 protein: CASSLDRVGEKLFF

V gene: TRBV30
clone size: few
J gene: TRBJ1-5
D gene: .
CDR3 DNA: TGTGCCTGGAGTGGGGGCAGCAATCAGCCCCAGCATTTT
CDR3 protein: CAWSGGSNQPQHF

V gene: TRBV20-1
clone size: many
J gene: TRBJ2-7
D gene: .
CDR3 DNA: TGCAGTGCTAGAGGACGGTACTCCTACGAGCAGTACTTC
CDR3 protein: CSARGRYSYEQYF

V gene: TRBV5-1
clone size: once
J gene: TRBJ2-3
D gene: TRBD1
CDR3 DNA: TGCGCCAGCAGCCTGAATAGGGACAGGATCAATGAGCAGTATTTT
CDR3 protein: CASSLNRDRINEQYF

V gene: TRBV6-5
clone size: many
J gene: TRBJ2-3
D gene: .
CDR3 DNA: TGTGCCAGCAGACGACAAGATACGCAGTATTTT
CDR3 protein: CASRRQDTQYF

V gene: TRBV6-5
clone size: many
J gene: TRBJ2-7
D gene: .
CDR3 DNA: TGTGCCAGCAGTTACTCCAGGGTTGGGGGCTACGAGCAGTACTTC
CDR3 protein: CASSYSRVGGYEQYF

V gene: TRBV2
clone size: .
J gene: TRBJ2-1
D gene: TRBD2
CDR3 DNA: TGTGCCAGTGCTAGAGATAGTCGGACTAGCGGAGCCGAACAGTTCTTC
CDR3 protein: CASARDSRTSGAEQFF

V gene: TRBV5-6
clone size: many
J gene: TRBJ1-3
D gene: .
CDR3 DNA: TGTGCCAGCAGCTTTCTAACAACGGTCGGAAACACCATATATTTT
CDR3 protein: CASSFLTTVGNTIYF

V gene: TRBV6-2/TRBV6-3
clone size: many
J gene: TRBJ2-1
D gene: TRBD2
CDR3 DNA: TGTGCCAGCAGTTACGGGTTAGCGGGAGGTTCTGAGCAGTTCTTC
CDR3 protein: CASSYGLAGGSEQFF

V gene: TRBV10-3
clone size: many
J gene: TRBJ2-7
D gene: TRBD2
CDR3 DNA: TGTGCCATCAGTGTTTCCCGGGTAGCGGGAGGGCTTTTCTACGAGCAGTACTTC
CDR3 protein: CAISVSRVAGGLFYEQYF

V gene: TRBV7-8
clone size: many
J gene: TRBJ2-7
D gene: .
CDR3 DNA: TGTGCCAGCAGCTACGGTGGGGCTATGAACTACGAGCAGTACTTC
CDR3 protein: CASSYGGAMNYEQYF

V gene: TRBV30
clone size: .
J gene: TRBJ2-5
D gene: TRBD2
CDR3 DNA: TGTGCCTGGAACGGTGCGGGAGGGCAAGAGACCCAGTACTTC
CDR3 protein: CAWNGAGGQETQYF

V gene: TRBV4-1
clone size: .
J gene: TRBJ2-1
D gene: TRBD2
CDR3 DNA: TGCGCCAGCAGCCAAGATCCTGCGGGAGGCCTCCTCGGTGAGCAGTTCTTC
CDR3 protein: CASSQDPAGGLLGEQFF

V gene: TRBV7-2
clone size: many
J gene: TRBJ1-5
D gene: .
CDR3 DNA: TGTGCCAGCAGCTTAGAGGCAGGGACCAATCAGCCCCAGCATTTT
CDR3 protein: CASSLEAGTNQPQHF

V gene: TRBV6-1
clone size: .
J gene: TRBJ1-5
D gene: TRBD1
CDR3 DNA: TGTGCCAGCAGCCCAACAGGGGGCTACAATCAGCCCCAGCATTTT
CDR3 protein: CASSPTGGYNQPQHF

V gene: TRBV6-5
clone size: many
J gene: TRBJ2-5
D gene: .
CDR3 DNA: TGTGCCAGCGGAGGGCGGGGCCCTCCCCAAGAGACCCAGTACTTC
CDR3 protein: CASGGRGPPQETQYF

V gene: TRBV20-1
clone size: many
J gene: TRBJ2-1
D gene: TRBD2
CDR3 DNA: TGCAGTGCTTTTACTAGCGGGAGGGGATACAATGAGCAGTTCTTC
CDR3 protein: CSAFTSGRGYNEQFF

V gene: TRBV13
clone size: many
J gene: TRBJ1-2
D gene: .
CDR3 DNA: TGTGCCAGCAGCGGGGTGGAGCACTATGGCTACACCTTC
CDR3 protein: CASSGVEHYGYTF

V gene: TRBV6-1
clone size: .
J gene: TRBJ2-2
D gene: .
CDR3 DNA: TGTGCCAGCATTAATCTCCATCGCGGACTGGTTGGAGCCGGGGAGCTGTTTTTT
CDR3 protein: CASINLHRGLVGAGELFF